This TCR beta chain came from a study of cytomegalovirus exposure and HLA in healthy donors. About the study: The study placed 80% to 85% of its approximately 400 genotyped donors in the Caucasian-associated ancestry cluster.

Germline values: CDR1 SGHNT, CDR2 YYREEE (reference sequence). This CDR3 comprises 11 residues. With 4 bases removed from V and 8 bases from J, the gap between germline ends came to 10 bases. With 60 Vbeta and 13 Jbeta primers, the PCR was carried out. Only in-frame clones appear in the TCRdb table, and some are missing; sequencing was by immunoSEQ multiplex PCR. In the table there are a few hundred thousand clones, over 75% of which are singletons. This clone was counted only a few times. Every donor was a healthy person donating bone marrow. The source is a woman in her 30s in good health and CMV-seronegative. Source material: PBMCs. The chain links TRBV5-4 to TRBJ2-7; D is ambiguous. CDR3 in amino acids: CASSQANKQYF. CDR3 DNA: TGTGCCAGCAGCCAAGCTAATAAGCAGTACTTC.